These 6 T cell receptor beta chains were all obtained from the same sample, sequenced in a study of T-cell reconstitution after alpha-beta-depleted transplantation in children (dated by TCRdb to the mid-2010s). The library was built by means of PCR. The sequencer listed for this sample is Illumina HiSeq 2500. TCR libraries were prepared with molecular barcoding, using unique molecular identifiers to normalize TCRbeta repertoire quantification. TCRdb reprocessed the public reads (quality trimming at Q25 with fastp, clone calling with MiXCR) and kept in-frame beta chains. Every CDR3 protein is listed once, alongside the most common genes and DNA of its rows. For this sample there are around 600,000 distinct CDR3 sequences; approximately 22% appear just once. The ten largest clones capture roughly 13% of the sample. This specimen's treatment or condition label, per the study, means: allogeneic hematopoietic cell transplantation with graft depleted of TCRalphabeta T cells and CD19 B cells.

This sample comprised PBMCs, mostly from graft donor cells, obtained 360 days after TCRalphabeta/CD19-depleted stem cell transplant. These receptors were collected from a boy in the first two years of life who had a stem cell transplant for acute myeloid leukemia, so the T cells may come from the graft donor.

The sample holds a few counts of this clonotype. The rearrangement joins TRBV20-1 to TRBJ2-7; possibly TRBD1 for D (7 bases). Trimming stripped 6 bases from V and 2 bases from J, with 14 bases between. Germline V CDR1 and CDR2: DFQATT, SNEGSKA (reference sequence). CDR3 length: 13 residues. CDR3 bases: TGCAGTGCCACCCCAGGGGGGCCCTACGAGCAGTACGTC. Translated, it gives CSATPGGPYEQYV.

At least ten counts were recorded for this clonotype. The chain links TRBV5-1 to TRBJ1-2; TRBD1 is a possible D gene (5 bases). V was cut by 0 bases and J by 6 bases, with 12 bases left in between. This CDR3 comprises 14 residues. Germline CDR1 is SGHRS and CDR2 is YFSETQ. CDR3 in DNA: TGCGCCAGCAGCTTGGACGGACACGGGGATGGCTACACCTTC. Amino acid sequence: CASSLDGHGDGYTF.

As DNA, the CDR3 is TGTGCCATCAGTGAGTCGGGACAGGAAAACACTGAAGCTTTCTTT. Translating it yields CAISESGQENTEAFF. The rearrangement links TRBV10-3 to TRBJ1-1; 8 positions agree with TRBD1. V was clipped by 0 bases and J by 2 bases; unmatched bases: 2. There are 15 residues in the CDR3. Germline CDR1 and CDR2: ENHRY and SYGVKD.

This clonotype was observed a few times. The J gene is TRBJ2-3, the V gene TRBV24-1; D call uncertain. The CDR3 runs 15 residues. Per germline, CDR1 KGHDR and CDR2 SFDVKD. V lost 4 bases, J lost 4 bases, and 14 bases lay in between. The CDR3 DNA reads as TGTGCCACCAGTGAGAGCCGACACGCTCCAGATACGCAGTATTTT. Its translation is CATSESRHAPDTQYF.

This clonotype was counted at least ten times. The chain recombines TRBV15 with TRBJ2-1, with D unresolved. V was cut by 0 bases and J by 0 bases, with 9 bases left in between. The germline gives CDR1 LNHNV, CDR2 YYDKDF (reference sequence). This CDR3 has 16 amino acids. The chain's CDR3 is CATSRDQQSSYNEQFF. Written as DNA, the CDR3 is TGTGCCACCAGCAGAGATCAACAGTCCTCCTACAATGAGCAGTTCTTC.

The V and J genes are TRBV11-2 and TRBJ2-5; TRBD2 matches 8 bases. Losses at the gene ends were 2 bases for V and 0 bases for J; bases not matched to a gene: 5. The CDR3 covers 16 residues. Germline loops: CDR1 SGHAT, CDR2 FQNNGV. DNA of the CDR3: TGTGCCAGCAGCTTACGTGGCGGGGGGAACCAAGAGACCCAGTACTTC. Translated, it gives CASSLRGGGNQETQYF.